The 15 T cell receptor beta chains below all came from one sample that was sequenced in a study of blood T cell repertoires in COVID-19. Produced via immunoSEQ multiplex PCR; TCRdb's table is partial and in-frame only. Of fewer than 150,000 clones listed, less than 85% are singletons. Material: peripheral blood. The receptors shown here come from a human donor in a cohort sampled during active COVID-19.

The chain recombines TRBV18 with TRBJ1-5; no clear D. Trimming pared 3 bases from V and 0 bases from J, leaving 9 bases between. This CDR3 is 15 amino acids long. Germline V gene sequence: CDR1 KGHSH, CDR2 LQKENI. The CDR3 sequence: CASSPGDGSNQPQHF. CDR3 DNA: TGTGCCAGCTCACCCGGTGATGGTAGCAATCAGCCCCAGCATTTT.

The chain links TRBV10-1 to TRBJ2-3; TRBD1 matches at 7 bases. Trimming at V came to 3 bases and at J to 2 bases, leaving 2 bases not matched to a gene. The CDR3 loop spans 14 amino acids. Per the germline V gene, CDR1 is WNHNN and CDR2 is SYGVQD (reference sequence). The CDR3 sequence: CASSDGQVTDTQYF. The CDR3 nucleotides read TGCGCCAGCAGTGACGGACAGGTCACAGATACGCAGTATTTT.

V usage is TRBV19 and J usage is TRBJ2-3, with 7 bases that match TRBD1. Germline values: CDR1 LNHDA, CDR2 SQIVND (reference sequence). The V and J ends lost 5 bases and 3 bases, in that order; junction bases with no gene match: 8. The CDR3 runs to 15 residues. The CDR3 loop is CASSHLQGSTDTQYF. The CDR3 DNA is TGTGCCAGTAGTCATTTACAGGGGAGTACAGATACGCAGTATTTT.

V and J are TRBV5-4 and TRBJ1-1, with D hard to call. Germline values: CDR1 SGHNT, CDR2 YYREEE (reference sequence). The CDR3 is made up of 15 amino acids. Trimming left V 0 bases short and J 0 bases short, with 9 bases between. CDR3 in amino acids: CASSLAGVLNTEAFF. In nucleotides, the CDR3 is TGTGCCAGCAGCTTGGCCGGTGTCTTGAACACTGAAGCTTTCTTT.

The chain links TRBV30 to TRBJ1-2, with TRBD1 matching 9 bases. This CDR3 contains 14 residues. Looked up from germline, CDR1 is GTSNPN and CDR2 is SVGIG (reference sequence). In DNA form, the CDR3 reads TGTGGGGTCGAGGACAGGGGCGGCGGCTATGGCTACACCTTC. It translates to CGVEDRGGGYGYTF. Complete variable domain (other parts from reference TRBV30 and TRBJ1-2): SQTIHQWPATLVQPVGSPLSLECTVEGTSNPNLYWYRQAAGRGLQLLFYSVGIGQISSEVPQNLSASRPQDRQFILSSKKLLLSDSGFYLCGVEDRGGGYGYTFGSGTRLTVV.

The chain combines TRBV5-6 with TRBJ1-2; no firm D call. Trimming shortened V by 4 bases and J by 3 bases, and 10 bases separated the two germline ends. Germline CDR1 and CDR2: SGHDT and YYEEEE. The CDR3 spans 13 residues. The DNA for the CDR3 is TGTGCCAGCAGCCCAGTTAGCTACTATGGCTACACCTTC. Protein product: CASSPVSYYGYTF.

The CDR3 reads CASSLGGRGSQPQHF. Written as DNA, the CDR3 is TGTGCCAGCTCTCTAGGGGGTCGTGGTAGTCAGCCCCAGCATTTT. The chain has TRBV2 and TRBJ1-5; D might be TRBD1 (6 bases). Trimming shortened V by 8 bases and J by 6 bases, and 20 bases separated the two germline ends. Germline V gives CDR1 SNHLY, CDR2 FYNNEI. This CDR3 region has 15 residues. The entire variable domain, with the rest obtained from reference TRBV2 and TRBJ1-5, is as follows: EPEVTQTPSHQVTQMGQEVILRCVPISNHLYFYWYRQILGQKVEFLVSFYNNEISEKSEIFDDQFSVERPDGSNFTLKIRSTKLEDSAMYFCASSLGGRGSQPQHFGDGTRLSIL.

This sequence joins TRBV5-1 and TRBJ2-5; 9 nucleotides align to TRBD2. This CDR3 is 15 amino acids long. Germline CDR1 is SGHRS and CDR2 is YFSETQ. With V trimmed by 6 bases and J by 2 bases, 8 bases remained unmatched. CDR3 residues: CASIRSGGEQETQYF. The CDR3 nucleotides read TGCGCCAGCATACGTAGCGGGGGTGAGCAAGAGACCCAGTACTTC.

This clone has only one observation. The V call is TRBV9, the J call TRBJ2-5; D gene unclear. V lost 3 bases, J lost 1 base, and 13 bases lay in between. CDR1 is SGDLS and CDR2 is YYNGEE in the germline V gene. The CDR3 loop spans 15 amino acids. CDR3 region: CASSAMGLSQETQYF. CDR3 sequence (DNA): TGTGCCAGCAGCGCGATGGGCCTTTCCCAAGAGACCCAGTACTTC.

V and J are TRBV12-3 or TRBV12-4 and TRBJ1-6; D gene uncertain. The CDR3 sequence is 13 residues long. The V end was cut by 6 bases, the J end by 8 bases, with 11 bases between. CDR3 sequence: CASSPEYHSPLHF. The DNA for the CDR3 is TGTGCCAGCAGCCCAGAATATCATTCACCCCTCCACTTT.

The gene calls are TRBV6-2 or TRBV6-3 and TRBJ1-5; no firm D call. This CDR3 comprises 16 residues. Germline V gives CDR1 MNHEY, CDR2 SVGEGT. Trimming shortened V by 3 bases and J by 0 bases, and 12 bases separated the two germline ends. Here the CDR3 reads CASSYGRKYSNQPQHF. The CDR3, as DNA: TGTGCCAGCAGTTATGGGAGAAAGTATAGCAATCAGCCCCAGCATTTT.

This chain uses TRBV6-4 with TRBJ2-1; D perhaps matches TRBD1 (6 bases). Deletions cut 2 bases from V and 6 bases from J, with 17 bases between. The CDR3 extends over 16 amino acids. Germline-derived CDR1 and CDR2 are MRHNA and SNTAGT. As DNA, the CDR3 is TGTGCCAGCAGTGACGGTGGGGGCAGTGTAATCAATGAGCAGTTCTTC. It encodes CASSDGGGSVINEQFF.

This chain links TRBV19 with TRBJ2-1; D might be TRBD2 (5 bases). Germline loops: CDR1 LNHDA, CDR2 SQIVND (reference sequence). This CDR3 has 12 residues. V shed 3 bases and J shed 8 bases, with 8 bases lying between them. This CDR3 reads CASSMQRYEQFF. CDR3 coding DNA: TGTGCCAGTAGTATGCAGCGGTATGAGCAGTTCTTC.

The rearrangement joins TRBV28 to TRBJ2-7; 11 bases fit TRBD1. Germline CDR1 MDHEN, CDR2 SYDVKM. This CDR3 comprises 18 residues. V gave up 5 bases and J gave up 3 bases; unmatched junction bases: 15. CDR3 sequence: CASSPYRRDRGIGYEQYF. The CDR3 DNA follows: TGTGCCAGCAGTCCGTACCGAAGGGACAGGGGGATCGGCTACGAGCAGTACTTC.

This clone has just a few counts. CDR3 sequence reads: CASSTSGGASYNEQFF. CDR3 in DNA: TGCGCCAGCAGCACTAGCGGGGGGGCATCCTACAATGAGCAGTTCTTC. The rearrangement links TRBV5-1 to TRBJ2-1; TRBD2 matches 13 bases. Germline CDR1 and CDR2: SGHRS and YFSETQ. After removal of 4 bases from V and 1 base from J, the junction contained 2 bases not matched to a gene. This CDR3 spans 16 amino acids.